This T cell receptor (beta chain) was sequenced during a study of Graves' ophthalmopathy and Graves' hyperthyroidism (dated by TCRdb to 2017 to 2018). For the study in its entirety: Peripheral blood was collected before any treatment was given, at the time of initial diagnosis. The independent validation cohort included 18 to 20 hyperthyroidism patients plus 17 patients who later progressed from hyperthyroidism to ophthalmopathy. In about six hyperthyroidism patients, the T-cell repertoires found in thyroid tissue were compared with those found in blood. To explore V-J signatures that distinguish ophthalmopathy from hyperthyroidism, a discovery set of around 100 patients was enrolled, made up of 40 to 45 with ophthalmopathy and some 60 with stable hyperthyroidism. In total, 135 blood samples were TCR-sequenced: approximately 40 ophthalmopathy, some 75 hyperthyroidism and approximately 17 hyperthyroidism-to-ophthalmopathy patients. The study used signatures of the TCR beta repertoire to tell Graves' ophthalmopathy apart from Graves' hyperthyroidism and to predict which patients would progress to ophthalmopathy. Once sampling was done, hyperthyroidism patients were given methimazole at a starting dose of 30 mg daily, while ophthalmopathy patients were given high-dose intravenous methylprednisolone.

Patients with ophthalmopathy had moderately to severely active disease, with a Clinical Activity Score of 3 or more, a NOSPECS grade of 4 or more, and a disease duration of less than 3 months. Anyone with other autoimmune diseases, uncontrolled infections, pregnancy or lactation was excluded from the study. Clinical symptoms, serum thyroxine, TRAb, thyroid ultrasound and orbital computed tomography formed the basis of the diagnosis. PBMCs were isolated from 7.5 to 10 ml of fresh peripheral blood by Ficoll-Paque density gradient centrifugation. Trizol reagent was used to extract the total RNA, and its quality was then checked on an Agilent 2100 Bioanalyzer. For repertoire sequencing, TCR beta CDR3 regions were amplified from RNA transcripts. The first round of RT-PCR was done with HTBI primers and the Qiagen OneStep RT-PCR kit, and was followed by a second round of multiplex PCR, then size selection and purification. Sequencing of the libraries was carried out on an Illumina HiSeq2000 in paired-end mode with 100 bp reads. In the source study's methods: SOAPnuke was used to process the reads, removing any read that contained adapters or uncalled bases, had a mean Phred below 15, or lacked an exact match to the constant primer or identifier. COPE v1.2.5 was used to merge high-quality paired reads. Unique nucleotide sequences were defined as clonotypes and aligned to IMGT TRB V, D and J references using MiTCR v1.1. Analysis was restricted to V-J combinations with a frequency above 0.0001, which covered 98% to 99.2% of repertoires. For each V-J combination, a TCR clonal expansion and chaos score was defined as F50 clonal expansion divided by the chaos observed in the TCRdist matrix. Welch's t-statistics and random forest were used to reduce the features to about 14 V-J combinations, which were then used as input to a naive Bayes classifier. The similarity between thyroid and blood repertoires was quantified using the Morisita-Horn index. TCRdb itself trimmed the public reads at Q25 with fastp, ran MiXCR and retained productive beta chains. Each entry merges the rows of one CDR3 protein and shows their most common DNA and genes. In this record, the V and J calls reflect TCRdb's handling and not the investigators' own analysis. For this sample there are hundreds of thousands of distinct CDR3 sequences; 35% to 50% appear just once. The ten largest clones represent 44% of the sample.

As regards this clonotype: Its antigen target is currently unknown. Base qualities are not at hand, and no much larger clone is one base apart.

On the study overall, not on this receptor specifically: In validation, the model predicted ophthalmopathy progression with 70.59% sensitivity and roughly 72% specificity; more than ten predicted patients were CT-confirmed with GO in a median of about 6.1 months. Most expanded thyroid clonotypes with frequency above 0.001 were also detected in blood, suggesting blood repertoires may reflect the thyroid immune response. In cross-validation, the 13-signature model distinguished ophthalmopathy from stable hyperthyroidism with 85% to 90% sensitivity and about 81% specificity, and in the test set the corresponding values were about 80% and 75%. Sample size was not predetermined statistically, and investigators were not blinded to group allocation.

From the cysteine up to the phenylalanine, the CDR3 has a length of 16 residues. Just CDR3 DNA is preserved here, 48 bases in frame from base 1. Via the germline V gene, CDR1 is SGDLS and CDR2 YYNGEE. Trimming takes 4 bases off V and 9 bases off J; junction bases not matched to a gene: 10. Recombination connected TRBV9 to TRBJ1-6, with 10 bases matching TRBD1. Sequenced material: peripheral blood. The receptor's source is an adult man with Graves' ophthalmopathy. The CDR3 region: CASSPRTGGLSSPLHF. Here is the DNA: TGTGCCAGCAGCCCCCGGACAGGGGGTTTGAGTTCACCCCTCCACTTT.